This T cell receptor beta chain was identified in a study of T cells in Graves' hyperthyroidism and ophthalmopathy. The germline V gene encodes CDR1 DFQATT and CDR2 SNEGSKA (reference sequence). Losses at the gene ends were 6 bases for V and 5 bases for J; bases not matched to a gene: 6. The CDR3 consists of 13 residues. This sample holds PBMCs from about 10 ml fresh peripheral blood. This clonotype occurred many times. RNA transcripts served as the template for amplifying TCR beta CDR3 regions. Initially, a first-round RT-PCR of the TCR CDR3 employed the HTBI primer set. One entry per CDR3 protein, called by TCRdb with MiXCR from the multiplex PCR reads. The data hold fewer than 700,000 distinct CDR3 sequences, with roughly 16% observed a single time.

The sequencing input was blood. J is TRBJ2-5 and V is TRBV20-1; TRBD2 matches 10 bases. The TCR comes from a woman aged 30 to 39 with Graves' hyperthyroidism. The CDR3 reads CSAPGLAAETQYF. DNA of the CDR3: TGCAGTGCGCCCGGACTAGCGGCGGAGACCCAGTACTTC.